The clone carrying this T cell receptor beta chain was counted only a few times. Generated by immunoSEQ multiplex PCR, the TCRdb table keeps only in-frame clones and is missing some. The data show 70,000 to 95,000 clones, with 70% to 85% seen just once and around 6.3% held by the top ten. The time point denotes: baseline pretreatment blood. Treatment in this sample: 15 Gy SBRT to primary tumor, nephrectomy 4 weeks later. This CDR3 contains 14 residues. Trimming removed 4 bases from V and 4 bases from J, with 13 bases in between. Germline V lookup: CDR1 LNHNV, CDR2 YYDKDF (reference sequence). This sample is drawn from a study of radiation and T cells in renal cell carcinoma.

Sequences were derived from blood, sampled from a patient whose treatment included radiotherapy and nephrectomy. The chain is built from TRBV15 and TRBJ1-1; no clear D. The sequence derives from a man aged 55-75 years with renal cell carcinoma. The CDR3 here is CATSMVRGSTEAFF. The CDR3 DNA reads TGTGCCACCAGCATGGTTCGGGGAAGCACTGAAGCTTTCTTT.